The 21 T cell receptor beta chains below come from one sample, sequenced in a study of shared clonotypes between healthy human individuals. The table came from immunoSEQ multiplex PCR; TCRdb's copy has only in-frame clones and leaves some out. The sample has 980,000 or so clones; over 75% are singletons. Material: memory CD4+ T cells sorted from blood. Subset here: CD45RA-negative fraction. Receptors were obtained from a man aged 18-30 years in good health.

This clone was seen a handful of times. The chain employs TRBV2 and TRBJ2-3; tentatively, D is TRBD1 (5 bases). The germline V and J ends were trimmed by 7 bases and 2 bases, with 7 bases remaining between them. The germline V gene has CDR1 SNHLY and CDR2 FYNNEI. The CDR3 spans 12 residues. Here the CDR3 DNA reads TGTGCCAGCAAGGGGTTCACAGATACGCAGTATTTT. Protein product: CASKGFTDTQYF.

This chain uses TRBV6-6 with TRBJ1-2; D gene uncertain. V was pared by 5 bases and J by 4 bases, with 20 bases between. From germline, CDR1 is MNHNY and CDR2 SVGAGI (reference sequence). CDR3 size: 16 residues. The CDR3 region has the DNA TGTGCCAGCAGTAACCCCCTTGGACCCGGGCCCTATGGCTACACCTTC. Translation: CASSNPLGPGPYGYTF.

V is TRBV30 and J is TRBJ2-4; D may be TRBD2 (6 bases). Trimming stripped 5 bases from V and 3 bases from J, with 11 bases between. Germline V CDR1 and CDR2: GTSNPN, SVGIG (reference sequence). This CDR3 is 13 amino acids long. This CDR3 reads CAWGGEGKNIQYF. CDR3 DNA sequence: TGTGCCTGGGGCGGGGAAGGCAAAAACATTCAGTACTTC. Together with reference TRBV30 and TRBJ2-4, the CDR3 gives the full variable domain: SQTIHQWPATLVQPVGSPLSLECTVEGTSNPNLYWYRQAAGRGLQLLFYSVGIGQISSEVPQNLSASRPQDRQFILSSKKLLLSDSGFYLCAWGGEGKNIQYFGAGTRLSVL.

This clone came up a few times. The chain's CDR3 is CASNLTGRGYDPLPHNYGYTF. DNA for the CDR3: TGCGCCAGCAACCTGACAGGGAGGGGGTATGACCCTTTGCCTCACAACTATGGCTACACCTTC. The rearrangement joins TRBV10-1 to TRBJ1-2, with 7 bases aligning to TRBD1. The V and J ends lost 7 bases and 2 bases, in that order; junction bases with no gene match: 28. Germline V gives CDR1 WNHNN, CDR2 SYGVQD (reference sequence). The CDR3 extends over 21 amino acids.

This chain joins TRBV29-1 and TRBJ1-2; 10 bases align to TRBD1. This CDR3 region has 13 residues. V was pared by 6 bases and J by 6 bases, with 7 bases of the junction left unmatched. Germline V lookup: CDR1 SQVTM, CDR2 ANQGSEA. CDR3 DNA: TGCAGCGTCGGGGACAGGGGAATTCATGGCTACACCTTC. Its protein is CSVGDRGIHGYTF. The whole variable domain, remainder taken from reference TRBV29-1 and TRBJ1-2, is SAVISQKPSRDICQRGTSLTIQCQVDSQVTMMFWYRQQPGQSLTLIATANQGSEATYESGFVIDKFPISRPNLTFSTLTVSNMSPEDSSIYLCSVGDRGIHGYTFGSGTRLTVV.

V usage is TRBV4-1 and J usage is TRBJ1-5; 12 nucleotides align to TRBD1. The CDR3 runs 16 residues. J gave up 7 bases and V 1 base, and 5 bases lay outside the gene matches. Germline V CDR1 and CDR2: MGHRA, YSYEKL. CDR3 nucleotide sequence: TGCGCCAGCAGCCAAGTTGGGACAGGGGGCGCCCAGCCCCAGCATTTT. Protein: CASSQVGTGGAQPQHF.

Only a few counts were recorded for this clone. This CDR3 is CASSMEGNTDTQYF. For the CDR3, the DNA is TGCGCCAGCAGCATGGAGGGAAACACAGATACGCAGTATTTT. V usage is TRBV10-2 and J usage is TRBJ2-3; D may be TRBD2 (6 bases). This CDR3 comprises 14 residues. CDR1 WSHSY and CDR2 SAAADI come from the germline V gene. V lost 6 bases, J lost 2 bases, and 12 bases lay in between.

Points on this clone: A read error likely explains this, since a far larger clone differs by one base. This chain connects TRBV27 to TRBJ2-3, with TRBD1 identical over 10 bases. There are 15 residues in the CDR3. Germline lookup yields CDR1 MNHEY and CDR2 SMNVEV (reference sequence). The CDR3 region has the DNA TGTGCCGGCAGTTTAGGACAGGGGGTTCGGGATACGCAGTATTTT. It translates to CAGSLGQGVRDTQYF.

In the case of this clone: One end of the junction fails to match germline, which may point to a read error. The chain recombines TRBV6-5 with TRBJ2-3; TRBD1 aligns across 7 bases. CDR1 and CDR2 from the germline V gene are MNHEY and SVGAGI. CDR3 length: 14 residues. The CDR3 spells CACRPGQPTDTQYF. The CDR3 nucleotides read TGTGCCTGCAGACCGGGACAGCCCACAGATACGCAGTATTTT.

This clone was counted many times. The V and J genes are TRBV4-1 and TRBJ1-5; D is unresolved. The germline CDR1 and CDR2 sequences are MGHRA and YSYEKL. V lost 1 base to trimming and J lost 5 bases, with 12 bases between them. This CDR3 comprises 15 residues. As DNA, the CDR3 is TGCGCCAGCAGCCAAGGGGAAACAGCGTATCAGCCCCAGCATTTT. Translation: CASSQGETAYQPQHF.

Written as DNA, the CDR3 is TGCGCCAGCAGCTTGGAATCGGGCCGGAGCTCCTACGAGCAGTACTTC. It translates to CASSLESGRSSYEQYF. The chain uses TRBV5-1 and TRBJ2-7; the D is unclear. Trimming took off 0 bases at V and 0 bases at J, with 13 bases between the two ends. The germline gives CDR1 SGHRS, CDR2 YFSETQ. CDR3 length equals 16 residues.

The V gene is TRBV10-2, the J gene TRBJ2-2; 8 positions match TRBD2. The CDR3 has 15 residues. Trimming took 6 bases from V and 2 from J; bases not matched to a gene: 5. CDR1 and CDR2 (germline): WSHSY, SAAADI. This CDR3 is CASSPSGSNTGELFF. CDR3 nucleotide sequence: TGCGCCAGCAGCCCAAGCGGGAGTAACACCGGGGAGCTGTTTTTT.

The chain combines TRBV5-1 with TRBJ2-1, with 8 bases matching TRBD1. The CDR3 contains 14 residues. With V trimmed by 5 bases and J by 3 bases, 4 bases remained unmatched. Germline V gene data show CDR1 as SGHRS and CDR2 as YFSETQ. The CDR3 DNA sequence: TGCGCCAGCAGTACGGGACAGGTCTACAATGAGCAGTTCTTC. It encodes CASSTGQVYNEQFF. The full variable domain, its missing parts supplied by reference TRBV5-1 and TRBJ2-1, is KAGVTQTPRYLIKTRGQQVTLSCSPISGHRSVSWYQQTPGQGLQFLFEYFSETQRNKGNFPGRFSGRQFSNSRSEMNVSTLELGDSALYLCASSTGQVYNEQFFGPGTRLTVL.

This chain links TRBV11-2 with TRBJ2-5; D call uncertain. The V gene's germline CDR1 is SGHAT and CDR2 FQNNGV. The V gene lost 4 bases and the J gene lost 5 bases, with 11 bases spanning the gap. This CDR3 has 13 amino acids. The CDR3 region is CASSSGPTETQYF. Here the CDR3 DNA reads TGTGCCAGCAGCTCCGGACCCACCGAGACCCAGTACTTC.

The chain links TRBV28 to TRBJ2-7; maybe TRBD2 (7 bases). CDR1 and CDR2 from the germline V gene are MDHEN and SYDVKM. The CDR3 sequence is 15 residues long. V lost 7 bases to trimming and J lost 4 bases, with 20 bases between them. The CDR3 sequence: CASTPGGGRGYEQYF. As DNA, the CDR3 is TGTGCCAGCACCCCTGGGGGGGGCAGGGGATACGAGCAGTACTTC.

V usage is TRBV6-5 and J usage is TRBJ2-7, with D tentatively TRBD1 (6 bases). The germline V and J ends were trimmed by 6 bases and 0 bases, with 9 bases remaining between them. CDR1 MNHEY and CDR2 SVGAGI come from the germline V gene. CDR3 length: 13 amino acids. The CDR3 is CASSDRHSYEQYF. The CDR3 coding sequence is TGTGCCAGCAGCGACAGGCACTCCTACGAGCAGTACTTC.

The chain couples TRBV5-1 to TRBJ1-1; a weak D match, TRBD1 (5 bases). V gave up 4 bases and J gave up 4 bases, with 14 bases separating them. CDR1 and CDR2 from the germline V gene are SGHRS and YFSETQ. This CDR3 is built from 14 residues. The CDR3 region has the DNA TGCGCCAGCAGCCCGTCCGGGGGGACCACTGAAGCTTTCTTT. It encodes CASSPSGGTTEAFF.

The chain recombines TRBV6-5 with TRBJ1-2; 12 positions match TRBD1. CDR1 is MNHEY and CDR2 is SVGAGI in the germline V gene. Trimming at V came to 4 bases and at J to 7 bases, leaving 10 bases not matched to a gene. CDR3 length equals 16 residues. CDR3 sequence: CASSSTRGQGAIGYTF. DNA of the CDR3: TGTGCCAGCAGTTCGACCCGGGGACAGGGGGCGATTGGCTACACCTTC.

This sequence joins TRBV4-1 and TRBJ2-7, with TRBD2 as a possible D gene (6 bases). Germline loops: CDR1 MGHRA, CDR2 YSYEKL. The V end lost 0 bases, the J end lost 9 bases, and 12 bases lay between the germline ends. The CDR3 has 13 residues. This CDR3 is CASSQEGLGGQYF. The CDR3 nucleotides are TGCGCCAGCAGCCAAGAAGGGCTGGGGGGGCAGTACTTC.

CDR3 amino acids: CASRRLEELFF. The CDR3 nucleotides are TGTGCCAGCAGAAGACTGGAGGAGCTGTTTTTT. The rearrangement links TRBV2 to TRBJ2-2; D is unresolved. The CDR3 loop spans 11 amino acids. The V gene's germline CDR1 is SNHLY and CDR2 FYNNEI. Trimming pared 6 bases from V and 10 bases from J, leaving 9 bases between.

The table lists this clone with a few counts. V is TRBV19 and J is TRBJ1-1; D gene uncertain. The CDR3 extends over 13 amino acids. Trimming left V 4 bases short and J 2 bases short, with 8 bases between. Germline CDR1 and CDR2: LNHDA and SQIVND (reference sequence). The CDR3 protein is CASSKGINTEAFF. Here the CDR3 DNA reads TGTGCCAGTAGTAAAGGGATAAACACTGAAGCTTTCTTT. The full variable domain, rest sourced from reference TRBV19 and TRBJ1-1, is DGGITQSPKYLFRKEGQNVTLSCEQNLNHDAMYWYRQDPGQGLRLIYYSQIVNDFQKGDIAEGYSVSREKKESFPLTVTSAQKNPTAFYLCASSKGINTEAFFGQGTRLTVV.